The 9 T cell receptor beta chains below were found in one sample sequenced in a study of blood T cell repertoires in COVID-19. Repertoires were generated with immunoSEQ multiplex PCR, while TCRdb's copy carries only in-frame clones and drops some. Here the sample spans 200,000 to 250,000 clones, roughly 80% being singletons. The sequenced sample was peripheral blood. These receptor sequences come from a woman aged 80 or older with acute or convalescent COVID-19.

The chain carries TRBV7-9 and TRBJ2-7; possible D gene TRBD1, 6 bases. Germline V gene sequence: CDR1 SEHNR, CDR2 FQNEAQ (reference sequence). There are 16 residues in the CDR3. V lost 5 bases and J lost 4, with 21 bases in between. The CDR3 protein is CASSPISRTVGYEQYF. The CDR3 DNA follows: TGTGCCAGCAGCCCGATAAGTCGGACAGTTGGTTACGAGCAGTACTTC.

This clone was observed a few times. CDR3 loop: CASIPGDTDYNEQFF. In DNA form, the CDR3 reads TGTGCCAGCATCCCCGGGGACACAGACTACAATGAGCAGTTCTTC. This chain links TRBV28 with TRBJ2-1; tentative D call: TRBD1 (6 bases). Trimming removed 7 bases from V and 3 bases from J, with 16 bases in between. The CDR3 has 15 amino acids. The V gene's germline CDR1 is MDHEN and CDR2 SYDVKM.

The chain carries TRBV29-1 and TRBJ1-4; TRBD1 might be the D (5 bases). The V end lost 3 bases, the J end lost 10 bases, and 15 bases lay between the germline ends. There are 13 residues in the CDR3. From germline, CDR1 is SQVTM and CDR2 ANQGSEA. The CDR3 loop is CSVEEASGGKLFF. The CDR3 nucleotides are TGCAGCGTTGAGGAGGCATCGGGGGGAAAACTGTTTTTT.

This clone has just one count. The rearrangement uses TRBV6-5 and TRBJ1-1; D unclear. This CDR3 comprises 15 residues. CDR1 and CDR2 from the germline V gene are MNHEY and SVGAGI. Trimming took off 4 bases at V and 0 bases at J, with 12 bases between the two ends. CDR3 nucleotides: TGTGCCAGCAGTTCCCTGAACTCTCTGAACACTGAAGCTTTCTTT. Translation gives CASSSLNSLNTEAFF.

The V call is TRBV5-1, the J call TRBJ1-4, with 9 positions matching TRBD1. This CDR3 region has 15 residues. The V and J ends lost 4 bases and 8 bases, in that order; junction bases with no gene match: 9. Germline values: CDR1 SGHRS, CDR2 YFSETQ. This chain's CDR3 is CASSPEQGAEEKLFF. The CDR3 DNA reads TGCGCCAGCAGCCCGGAACAGGGGGCTGAGGAAAAACTGTTTTTT.

The genes are TRBV7-2 and TRBJ1-2; 11 positions agree with TRBD1. Trimming at V came to 5 bases and at J to 4 bases, leaving 9 bases not matched to a gene. CDR1 SGHTA and CDR2 FQGNSA come from the germline V gene. The CDR3 extends over 16 amino acids. The CDR3 DNA follows: TGTGCCAGCAGCGTATTGGGGGACAGGGGGGCCTATGGCTACACCTTC. Protein product: CASSVLGDRGAYGYTF.

The chain recombines TRBV5-1 with TRBJ2-7; D uncertain. This CDR3 is 16 amino acids long. The ends were cut back, 0 bases at V and 2 bases at J, with 15 bases in the middle. Germline V gene data show CDR1 as SGHRS and CDR2 as YFSETQ. The CDR3 here is CASSLGGSMTTYEQYF. CDR3 DNA: TGCGCCAGCAGCTTGGGAGGATCAATGACGACCTACGAGCAGTACTTC.

This sequence joins TRBV11-3 and TRBJ1-3; D uncertain. Per germline, CDR1 SGHNT and CDR2 YENEEA. The V end lost 4 bases, the J end lost 2 bases, and 18 bases lay between the germline ends. The CDR3 is made up of 17 amino acids. DNA for the CDR3: TGTGCCAGCAGCTCACGCCCGGTCGCCGATCCTGGAAACACCATATATTTT. The encoded protein is CASSSRPVADPGNTIYF.

CDR3 nucleotide sequence: TGTGCCAGCAGCCCCGACAGGGATCGGGGCTACACCTTC. It translates to CASSPDRDRGYTF. The chain is built from TRBV11-2 and TRBJ1-2, with TRBD1 matching over 7 bases. With 5 bases clipped from V and 8 bases from J, the junction kept 8 bases outside the gene matches. Germline V gives CDR1 SGHAT, CDR2 FQNNGV. There are 13 residues in the CDR3. Complete variable domain (other parts from reference TRBV11-2 and TRBJ1-2): EAGVAQSPRYKIIEKRQSVAFWCNPISGHATLYWYQQILGQGPKLLIQFQNNGVVDDSQLPKDRFSAERLKGVDSTLKIQPAKLEDSAVYLCASSPDRDRGYTFGSGTRLTVV.